The present TCR beta chain was sequenced within a study of T cell repertoires in cytomegalovirus infection. Study-level background: Public TCR beta signatures indicated both CMV infection and matching HLA type.

In its sample, this clonotype was seen a few times. What it binds is unknown. A single record per CDR3 protein comes from TCRdb applying MiXCR to the reads. This sample has about 260,000 distinct CDR3 sequences, with roughly 15% found just once. Study-level points and caveats: Carriers of CMV and the relevant HLA type were discriminated by public TCR beta frequency. Ex vivo responses were dominated by HLA-C-restricted CMV-specific TCR beta clonotypes.

V lost 2 bases and J lost 2, with 15 bases in between. Germline loops: CDR1 SQVTM, CDR2 ANQGSEA. There are 15 residues in the CDR3. This rearrangement joins TRBV29-1 to TRBJ2-5; the D gene is possibly TRBD2 (6 bases). Input material: PBMCs. The TCR originated in a human donor in good health (CMV status not recorded). Some clones in this sample may be carry-over from other donors' samples. CDR3 in DNA: TGCAGCGTTGAACCCCGGGGAGGAGGGCAAGAGACCCAGTACTTC. Translated: CSVEPRGGGQETQYF.